The entry that follows covers one TCR beta chain sequence. In its sample, this clonotype was seen a few times. Its recognized antigen is unknown. Qualities for individual bases were not recorded, and no much larger clone is one base off. V gives up 5 bases and J gives up 3 bases, and the segment between their germline ends measures 5 bases. The CDR3 runs 11 amino acids, cysteine and phenylalanine included. The DNA shown is the 33-base CDR3, in frame from base 1. From the germline V gene (reference sequence), CDR1 is DFQATT and CDR2 is SNEGSKA. The data originate from a study of T-cell memory formation after mild COVID-19 (dated by TCRdb to the early 2020s). Turning to the overall study: TCR sequence clusters from the two donors were found to be largely donor specific. Longitudinal TCRalpha and TCRbeta repertoire sequencing tracked T-cell clones expanding and contracting after mild COVID-19 in two donors. Two young, previously healthy adult volunteers made up the cohort, one male and one female.

Study-level results and caveats: Clones that contracted from day 15 to 85 showed balanced CD4/CD8 phenotypes, whereas a second wave of clones that expanded from day 15 to 37 leaned towards CD4+. Some responding clones were detected in pre-infection memory, suggesting pre-existing cross-reactive memory T cells joined the SARS-CoV-2 response. The second-wave clones that peaked on day 37 were not confirmed to be SARS-CoV-2 specific. Only a couple of mild cases were covered in the study, and larger cohorts including severe cases with pre-infection samples were considered necessary. Contracting CD4+ clones were found mainly in CM and EM memory subsets, while CD8+ clones were enriched in EMRA.

Reads for this sample came from an Illumina NovaSeq 6000. TCRalpha and TCRbeta cDNA libraries were built by 5'RACE with constant-segment primers, adding sample barcodes and unique molecular identifiers. Trizol reagent was used to extract RNA from every sample. The libraries were amplified in two PCR steps, and the second step added a second sample barcode and Illumina TruSeq adapters. Sequencing of libraries was performed on an Illumina NovaSeq with 2 x 150 bp paired-end reads. As for the original processing: The reads were demultiplexed and collapsed into UMI-guided consensus sequences using migec v1.2.7. Using mixcr v2.1.11, UMI consensuses were aligned to TRA and TRB V and J templates and then assembled into clonotypes. Clonotypes were classified as expanded or contracted when called significant by both edgeR and NoisET, with noise models trained on biological replicates. For edgeR calls, the cutoffs were a false discovery rate-adjusted p below 0.01 and a log2 fold-change threshold of 1. As an exploratory analysis of dynamics, PCA with hierarchical clustering was applied to max-normalized trajectories of the 1000 most abundant clonotypes. Each responding clone was given a CD4 or CD8 phenotype based on the CD4+ and CD8+ repertoires, which had been sequenced separately. In TCRdb, the public reads were trimmed at Q25 with fastp and aligned with MiXCR, with productive beta chains retained. Here each entry gathers all rows of one CDR3 protein and keeps the most common genes and DNA. TCRdb, rather than the study authors, made the V and J calls. This sample gives fewer than 550,000 distinct CDR3 sequences in total; 15% to 20% of them show up just once. 7.5% to 9.5% of the sample lies in the top ten.

Ficoll-Paque density gradient centrifugation was used to isolate PBMCs. The rearranged segments are TRBV20-1 and TRBJ2-1; TRBD2 is a possible D gene, resting on 5 matching bases. Sequenced material: PBMCs or a T cell subset sorted from them (not recorded which). The origin of this receptor is an adult woman who had mild COVID-19 (a few samples of this study predate the infection). The sample titles of this study are shuffled in the database, so cell type and time point are left out; the donor was told from shared clones. CDR3 protein: CSARDYNEQFF. The sequenced DNA: TGCAGTGCTCGGGACTACAATGAGCAGTTCTTC.